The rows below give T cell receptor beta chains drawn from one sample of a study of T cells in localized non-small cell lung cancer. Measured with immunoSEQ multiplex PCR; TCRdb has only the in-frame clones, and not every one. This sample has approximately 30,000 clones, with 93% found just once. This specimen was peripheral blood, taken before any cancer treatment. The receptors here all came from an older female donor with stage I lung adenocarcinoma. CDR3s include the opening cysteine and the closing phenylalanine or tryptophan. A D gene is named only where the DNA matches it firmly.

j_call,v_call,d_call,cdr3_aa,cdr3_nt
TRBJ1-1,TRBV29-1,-,CSANRDTEAFF,TGCAGCGCTAACAGGGACACTGAAGCTTTCTTT
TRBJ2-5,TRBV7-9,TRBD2,CAWGTSGRAFQETQYF,TGTGCCTGGGGGACTAGCGGGAGGGCCTTCCAAGAGACCCAGTACTTC
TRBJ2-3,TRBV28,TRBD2,CASSPTSGGPSTDTQYF,TGTGCCAGCAGCCCTACTAGCGGGGGCCCGAGCACAGATACGCAGTATTTT
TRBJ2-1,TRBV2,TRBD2,CAGFSGSHNEQFF,TGTGCCGGGTTTAGCGGGAGCCACAATGAGCAGTTCTTC
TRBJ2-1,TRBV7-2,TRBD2,CASTPSGPSSYNEQFF,TGTGCCAGCACCCCTAGCGGCCCTAGCTCCTACAATGAGCAGTTCTTC
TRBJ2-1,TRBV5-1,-,CASSSQPTSDEQFF,TGCGCCAGCAGCTCCCAACCCACAAGCGATGAGCAGTTCTTC
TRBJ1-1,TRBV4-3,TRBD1,CASSHERGRGGTEAFF,TGCGCCAGCAGCCATGAGAGGGGGCGCGGTGGCACTGAAGCTTTCTTT
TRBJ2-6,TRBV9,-,CASSATGGLSGANVLTF,TGTGCCAGCAGCGCCACGGGCGGGCTCTCTGGGGCCAACGTCCTGACTTTC
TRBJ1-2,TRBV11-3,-,CASSLEGMSGGYTF,TGTGCCAGCAGCTTGGAGGGGATGAGCGGAGGCTACACCTTC
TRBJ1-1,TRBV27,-,CASSAIRGTEAFF,TGTGCCAGCAGTGCGATTAGGGGCACTGAAGCTTTCTTT
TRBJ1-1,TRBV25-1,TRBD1,CASSARQGGTEAFF,TGTGCCAGCAGTGCTCGGCAGGGGGGAACTGAAGCTTTCTTT